This is a list of T cell receptor beta chains from one sample in a study of cytomegalovirus exposure and HLA in healthy donors. Using immunoSEQ multiplex PCR, the repertoire was profiled, and TCRdb retains in-frame clones only, with some absent. The table includes about 110,000 clones, 70% to 80% detected once. The sample consisted of PBMCs. These receptors were obtained from a woman aged 30 to 39 in good health and CMV-seropositive. CDR3s include the opening cysteine and the closing phenylalanine or tryptophan. A D gene is named only where the DNA matches it firmly. Size tells how often a clone was seen (once, few, many) or the class of an expanded clone, and some rows leave it out.

j_call v_call clone_size d_call cdr3_aa cdr3_nt
TRBJ2-7 TRBV6-1 - TRBD2 CASIGLAGDEQYF TGTGCCAGCATAGGGCTAGCGGGAGACGAGCAGTACTTC
TRBJ1-6 TRBV18 - - CASSPMAGDNSPLHF TGTGCCAGCTCACCAATGGCAGGTGATAATTCACCCCTCCACTTT
TRBJ2-1 TRBV5-6 - TRBD2 CASSLVWTSGNEQFF TGTGCCAGCAGCTTGGTGTGGACTAGCGGCAATGAGCAGTTCTTC
TRBJ2-1 TRBV7-3 - - CASSLTSPDNEQFF TGTGCCAGCAGCTTGACTAGTCCGGACAATGAGCAGTTCTTC
TRBJ2-7 TRBV18 - TRBD1 CASSPLTGDLGEQYF TGTGCCAGCTCACCTCTAACAGGGGACCTCGGCGAGCAGTACTTC
TRBJ1-2 TRBV11-3 few - CASSGTQVFNYGYTF TGTGCCAGCAGCGGCACCCAGGTTTTCAACTATGGCTACACCTTC
TRBJ2-1 TRBV5-1 - TRBD2 CASTPASGYNEQFF TGCGCCAGCACTCCGGCTAGCGGATACAATGAGCAGTTCTTC
TRBJ2-6 TRBV7-9 - - CASSLYRSGANVLTF TGTGCCAGCAGCCTGTACAGGTCCGGGGCCAACGTCCTGACTTTC
TRBJ2-1 TRBV7-3 - - CASSLSLADSYNEQFF TGTGCCAGCAGCTTAAGTCTGGCCGACTCCTACAATGAGCAGTTCTTC
TRBJ2-7 TRBV25-1 - TRBD1 CASSDWDRTYEQYF TGTGCCAGCAGTGATTGGGACAGGACCTACGAGCAGTACTTC
TRBJ2-2 TRBV7-9 - - CASSLGPGQPGELFF TGTGCCAGCAGCTTAGGTCCAGGCCAACCCGGGGAGCTGTTTTTT
TRBJ1-2 TRBV6-6 - - CASSLTGYGYTF TGTGCCAGCAGTTTAACAGGATATGGCTACACCTTC
TRBJ1-4 TRBV14 - - CASSPLGANEKLFF TGTGCCAGCAGCCCCCTGGGAGCCAACGAAAAACTGTTTTTT
TRBJ1-1 TRBV25-1 few - CASSVGQNTEAFF TGTGCCAGCAGTGTCGGACAGAACACTGAAGCTTTCTTT
TRBJ2-1 TRBV2 few - CASSNQYNEQFF TGTGCCAGCAGTAACCAGTACAATGAGCAGTTCTTC
TRBJ1-1 TRBV30 - - CAWSFQGNTEAFF TGTGCCTGGAGCTTCCAGGGGAACACTGAAGCCTTCTTT
TRBJ2-1 TRBV19 - TRBD2 CASSYGTSGTPGTEQFF TGTGCCAGTAGCTACGGGACTAGCGGAACCCCTGGGACTGAGCAGTTCTTC
TRBJ1-2 TRBV5-5 - - CASSSIYGYTF TGTGCCAGCAGTTCCATCTATGGCTACACCTTC
TRBJ1-6 TRBV4-1 few - CASSQVTGQGGSPLHF TGCGCCAGCAGCCAAGTAACAGGTCAAGGGGGTTCACCCCTCCACTTT
TRBJ2-2 TRBV5-8 - TRBD2 CASSLALTSGSGGELFF TGTGCCAGCAGCTTGGCCTTGACTAGCGGGAGTGGCGGGGAGCTGTTTTTT
TRBJ2-5 TRBV7-8 - - CASSLAGQYQETQYF TGTGCCAGCAGCTTAGCCGGACAGTACCAAGAGACCCAGTACTTC
TRBJ1-4 TRBV25-1 - TRBD1 CASSETGEVNEKLFF TGTGCCAGCAGTGAGACAGGGGAGGTTAATGAAAAACTGTTTTTT
TRBJ2-7 TRBV4-1 - TRBD2 CASSQSAASGGAYEQYF TGCGCCAGCAGCCAGAGCGCGGCTAGCGGGGGGGCCTACGAGCAGTACTTC
TRBJ2-6 TRBV30 few TRBD1 CAWSKQGFGANVLTF TGTGCCTGGAGTAAACAGGGGTTTGGGGCCAACGTCCTGACTTTC
TRBJ2-7 TRBV12-5 - - CASGLPRTAYEQYF TGTGCTAGTGGTTTGCCACGGACAGCCTACGAGCAGTACTTC
TRBJ1-5 TRBV2 few TRBD1 CASRTGGPSNQPQHF TGTGCCAGCAGAACAGGGGGCCCGAGCAATCAGCCCCAGCATTTT
TRBJ1-2 TRBV6-5 - - CASSHREGYGYTF TGTGCCAGCAGCCACAGGGAGGGCTATGGCTACACCTTC
TRBJ2-5 TRBV7-2 - - CASSPGGSGETQYF TGTGCCAGCAGCCCGGGTGGATCCGGGGAGACCCAGTACTTC
TRBJ1-4 TRBV7-2 - - CASSSRRLKEKLFF TGTGCCAGCAGCTCCCGGAGGTTGAAAGAAAAACTGTTTTTT
TRBJ2-6 TRBV5-6 - TRBD1 CASSLIGGDLFSGANVLTF TGTGCCAGCAGCTTGATAGGGGGCGACCTATTCTCTGGGGCCAACGTCCTGACTTTC
TRBJ1-2 TRBV7-9 few - CASSSQAAGPRMIGYTF TGTGCCAGCAGCTCACAGGCGGCCGGGCCGAGAATGATTGGCTACACCTTC
TRBJ2-5 TRBV5-4 - TRBD2 CASSLGLAGGQETQYF TGTGCCAGCAGCCTCGGACTAGCGGGGGGGCAAGAGACCCAGTACTTC
TRBJ1-1 TRBV7-9 - - CASSLRVDTEAFF TGTGCCAGCAGCCTACGAGTTGACACTGAAGCTTTCTTT
TRBJ2-7 TRBV9 few TRBD1 CASSSPGQGSYEQYF TGTGCCAGCAGTTCACCGGGACAGGGCTCCTACGAGCAGTACTTC
TRBJ2-5 TRBV2 - TRBD1 CASKKNRGQETQYF TGTGCCAGCAAAAAAAACAGGGGCCAAGAGACCCAGTACTTC
TRBJ1-1 TRBV5-1 - TRBD1 CASSSTGSRTEAFF TGCGCCAGCAGCTCGACAGGGTCCAGGACTGAAGCTTTCTTT
TRBJ2-2 TRBV5-1 - TRBD1 CASGTGNTGELFF TGCGCCAGCGGGACAGGGAACACCGGGGAGCTGTTTTTT
TRBJ2-6 TRBV29-1 - - CSVEAGAGANVLTF TGCAGCGTTGAAGCAGGGGCCGGGGCCAACGTCCTGACTTTC
TRBJ2-1 TRBV7-9 - TRBD2 CSSSLALAGGHYEQFF TGTTCCAGCAGCTTAGCCCTAGCGGGGGGGCATTATGAGCAGTTCTTC
TRBJ1-6 TRBV5-1 - - CASSLAPGWNSPLHF TGCGCCAGCAGCTTGGCGCCAGGCTGGAATTCACCCCTCCACTTT
TRBJ2-3 TRBV10-3 once TRBD2 CATEERELSDTQYF TGTGCCACCGAGGAGCGGGAGTTATCAGATACGCAGTATTTT